This T cell receptor (beta chain) was sequenced for a study of response to subunit inactivated influenza vaccine. This clonotype was seen a handful of times. The target antigen is unknown. Broader study findings: It was suggested by the authors that few new T cells are recruited by each seasonal influenza vaccination.

TCRdb analysed the RT-PCR reads with MiXCR anew, one entry per CDR3 protein. The table includes about 520,000 distinct CDR3 sequences, approximately 7.2% detected once. Trimming shortened V by 4 bases and J by 7 bases, and 14 bases separated the two germline ends. CDR1 is SGHNT and CDR2 is YYREEE in the germline V gene (reference sequence). This CDR3 spans 14 amino acids. This sequence joins TRBV5-4 and TRBJ2-2; possibly TRBD1 or TRBD2 for D (6 bases each). The source was PBMCs from blood, collected around 25 months after vaccination. The clonotype was recovered from a man in his fifties or sixties who received an inactivated influenza vaccine. The CDR3 is CASSLAGGFGELFF. The CDR3 nucleotides are TGTGCCAGCAGCCTGGCCGGGGGCTTCGGGGAGCTGTTTTTT.